A single sample gave rise to the 27 T cell receptor beta chains below, sequenced in a study of blood T cell repertoires in COVID-19. Some clones are missing from TCRdb's copy, which holds only in-frame ones; the method was immunoSEQ multiplex PCR. The sample yields about 37,000 clones, 80% to 90% seen once. The specimen was peripheral blood. These receptors all come from a human donor in a cohort sampled during active COVID-19.

In its sample, this clone was seen once. The CDR3 coding sequence is TGTGCCACCCCCGGCGGGACAGGGTCGGCTGGCTACACCTTC. The encoded protein is CATPGGTGSAGYTF. The rearrangement links TRBV5-4 to TRBJ1-2, with 9 bases matching TRBD1. With V trimmed by 9 bases and J by 7 bases, 13 bases remained unmatched. Germline V gene data show CDR1 as SGHNT and CDR2 as YYREEE (reference sequence). This CDR3 contains 14 residues.

The rearrangement joins TRBV29-1 to TRBJ1-5; 9 positions match TRBD1. Germline CDR1 is SQVTM and CDR2 is ANQGSEA. The length of the CDR3 is 16 residues. After removal of 5 bases from V and 1 base from J, the junction contained 9 bases not matched to a gene. The CDR3 here is CSVTIQGAGSNQPQHF. Here the CDR3 DNA reads TGCAGCGTTACTATACAGGGGGCTGGGAGCAATCAGCCCCAGCATTTT. Complete variable domain (other parts from reference TRBV29-1 and TRBJ1-5): SAVISQKPSRDICQRGTSLTIQCQVDSQVTMMFWYRQQPGQSLTLIATANQGSEATYESGFVIDKFPISRPNLTFSTLTVSNMSPEDSSIYLCSVTIQGAGSNQPQHFGDGTRLSIL.

The chain recombines TRBV12-3 or TRBV12-4 with TRBJ1-2; 10 nucleotides line up with TRBD1. The CDR3 is 13 amino acids. V lost 6 bases to trimming and J lost 8 bases; unmatched junction nucleotides: 6. The CDR3 sequence is CASSLRDRGGYTF. DNA for the CDR3: TGTGCCAGCAGCCTCCGGGACAGGGGCGGCTACACCTTC.

The rearrangement uses TRBV19 and TRBJ2-3; 7 bases line up with TRBD1. Germline V gives CDR1 LNHDA, CDR2 SQIVND (reference sequence). V was clipped by 4 bases and J by 3 bases; unmatched bases: 7. CDR3 length: 15 residues. CDR3 sequence: CASSNQGVRTDTQYF. The CDR3, as DNA: TGTGCCAGTAGTAACCAGGGGGTTCGAACAGATACGCAGTATTTT.

V gene TRBV4-1 combines with J gene TRBJ2-7; TRBD2 agrees at 7 bases. V lost 4 bases to trimming and J lost 4 bases; unmatched junction nucleotides: 13. The CDR3 covers 16 residues. CDR1 is MGHRA, CDR2 YSYEKL, per germline. CDR3 loop: CASSPSEGGSMYEQYF. CDR3 sequence (DNA): TGCGCCAGCAGCCCCTCCGAGGGCGGGAGTATGTACGAGCAGTACTTC.

The chain is built from TRBV6-6 and TRBJ1-5; 9 bases fit TRBD1. V lost 0 bases to trimming and J lost 4 bases; unmatched junction nucleotides: 1. This CDR3 is built from 15 residues. Germline V lookup: CDR1 MNHNY, CDR2 SVGAGI (reference sequence). CDR3 in DNA: TGTGCCAGCAGTTACTCGGGACAGGGTAATCAGCCCCAGCATTTT. It translates to CASSYSGQGNQPQHF.

The chain joins TRBV10-3 to TRBJ1-2; 11 bases match TRBD1. The CDR3 consists of 14 residues. Germline loops: CDR1 ENHRY, CDR2 SYGVKD. The V and J ends lost 4 bases and 6 bases, in that order; junction bases with no gene match: 4. The CDR3: CAISAWDRGNGYTF. The CDR3 nucleotides read TGTGCCATCAGTGCCTGGGACAGGGGGAATGGCTACACCTTC.

The rearrangement uses TRBV19 and TRBJ2-1; 11 bases align to TRBD2. The V segment lost 5 bases and the J segment 9 bases; nucleotides outside the gene matches: 6. CDR1 LNHDA and CDR2 SQIVND come from the germline V gene (reference sequence). CDR3 length equals 14 residues. CDR3 nucleotide sequence: TGTGCCAGTAGTGCCCTAGCGGGGGGTACTGAGCAGTTCTTC. Its protein is CASSALAGGTEQFF.

The V call is TRBV7-6, the J call TRBJ2-1, with 9 bases fitting TRBD2. Trimming cost V 1 base and J 8 bases; bases outside gene matches: 9. CDR3 length equals 16 residues. Germline V lookup: CDR1 SGHVS, CDR2 FNYEAQ. The CDR3, as DNA: TGTGCCAGCAGCTTAGGGGCGGGGGGGTTATCGGATGAGCAGTTCTTC. Encoded protein: CASSLGAGGLSDEQFF. Full variable domain (outside the CDR3, taken from reference TRBV7-6 and TRBJ2-1): GAGVSQSPRYKVTKRGQDVALRCDPISGHVSLYWYRQALGQGPEFLTYFNYEAQQDKSGLPNDRFSAERPEGSISTLTIQRTEQRDSAMYRCASSLGAGGLSDEQFFGPGTRLTVL.

This chain links TRBV6-4 with TRBJ2-1; 10 bases are a match to TRBD2. There are 15 residues in the CDR3. Per the germline V gene, CDR1 is MRHNA and CDR2 is SNTAGT. J lost 7 bases, V lost 6 bases, and 9 bases had no gene match. CDR3 sequence: CASSVLAGVTNEQFF. The CDR3 DNA reads as TGTGCCAGCAGCGTCCTAGCGGGAGTAACAAATGAGCAGTTCTTC.

The chain carries TRBV3-1 (or the pseudogene TRBV3-2) and TRBJ1-2, with D perhaps TRBD1 (6 bases). The length of the CDR3 is 14 residues. In germline, CDR1 is LGHDT, CDR2 YNNKEL (reference sequence). V lost 0 bases to trimming and J lost 8 bases, with 13 bases between them. The CDR3 DNA reads as TGTGCCAGCAGCCAAGATCCCTCACAGGGAGGCTACACCTTC. The encoded protein is CASSQDPSQGGYTF.

The chain joins TRBV7-2 to TRBJ2-7, with 7 bases matching TRBD2. Trimming at V came to 5 bases and at J to 6 bases, leaving 7 bases not matched to a gene. Germline CDR1 and CDR2: SGHTA and FQGNSA. The CDR3 totals 13 residues. The DNA for the CDR3 is TGTGCCAGCAGCGCGGGGGTGCTCGGCGAGCAGTACTTC. Its translation: CASSAGVLGEQYF.

This chain joins TRBV5-4 and TRBJ1-1; weak D call: TRBD1 (6 bases). CDR3 length: 13 amino acids. Germline V gene data show CDR1 as SGHNT and CDR2 as YYREEE (reference sequence). V lost 0 bases to trimming and J lost 7 bases, with 10 bases between them. The CDR3 region has the DNA TGTGCCAGCAGCTTGGGACAGGCCGATGAAGCTTTCTTT. Encoded protein: CASSLGQADEAFF. Based on the CDR3 plus reference TRBV5-4 and TRBJ1-1, the full variable domain is ETGVTQSPTHLIKTRGQQVTLRCSSQSGHNTVSWYQQALGQGPQFIFQYYREEENGRGNFPPRFSGLQFPNYSSELNVNALELDDSALYLCASSLGQADEAFFGQGTRLTVV.

The V gene is TRBV6-2 or TRBV6-3, the J gene TRBJ2-6; 7 bases map to TRBD1. The V segment lost 0 bases and the J segment 2 bases; nucleotides outside the gene matches: 1. Germline V lookup: CDR1 MNHEY, CDR2 SVGEGT. CDR3 length equals 16 residues. The CDR3 region is CASSYSDRAGANVLTF. For the CDR3, the DNA is TGTGCCAGCAGTTACTCTGACAGGGCTGGGGCCAACGTCCTGACTTTC.

The chain couples TRBV5-6 to TRBJ1-5; D ambiguous. V was clipped by 1 base and J by 4 bases, with 9 bases between them. This CDR3 is built from 14 residues. CDR1 is SGHDT, CDR2 YYEEEE, per germline. The CDR3 sequence: CASSLSGGNQPQHF. For the CDR3, the DNA is TGTGCCAGCAGCTTGTCGGGCGGGAATCAGCCCCAGCATTTT.

V usage is TRBV30 and J usage is TRBJ1-1, with D maybe TRBD1 (6 bases). This CDR3 is built from 15 residues. Germline CDR1 is GTSNPN and CDR2 is SVGIG (reference sequence). The V end was cut by 8 bases, the J end by 2 bases, with 21 bases between. This CDR3 reads CARGHWGRGNTEAFF. Written as DNA, the CDR3 is TGTGCCCGGGGCCACTGGGGCAGGGGTAACACTGAAGCTTTCTTT.

The chain couples TRBV15 to TRBJ2-1; 8 positions match TRBD2. V lost 5 bases and J lost 6; bases outside the gene matches: 3. The germline V gene has CDR1 LNHNV and CDR2 YYDKDF (reference sequence). This CDR3 is built from 13 residues. This CDR3 is CATSPGLANEQFF. CDR3 nucleotide sequence: TGTGCCACCAGCCCTGGACTAGCCAATGAGCAGTTCTTC.

This chain joins TRBV7-8 and TRBJ2-2; 10 nucleotides match TRBD1. This CDR3 has 18 amino acids. Trimming removed 5 bases from V and 2 bases from J; junction bases left unmatched: 11. From germline, CDR1 is SGHVS and CDR2 FQNEAQ. The CDR3 sequence is CASSLGQGVVGNTGELFF. CDR3 bases: TGTGCCAGCAGCCTAGGACAGGGGGTGGTAGGAAACACCGGGGAGCTGTTTTTT.

The gene calls are TRBV19 and TRBJ2-7; D remains ambiguous. Deletions cut 3 bases from V and 0 bases from J, with 12 bases between. Germline CDR1 LNHDA, CDR2 SQIVND (reference sequence). The CDR3 has 15 amino acids. This chain's CDR3 is CASSMSPGSSYEQYF. CDR3 DNA sequence: TGTGCCAGTAGTATGTCTCCGGGTAGCTCCTACGAGCAGTACTTC.

This chain links TRBV5-1 with TRBJ2-2; TRBD2 agrees at 13 bases. Germline assignment: CDR1 SGHRS and CDR2 YFSETQ. Trimming removed 3 bases from V and 5 bases from J; junction bases left unmatched: 4. The CDR3 extends over 16 amino acids. DNA of the CDR3: TGCGCCAGCAGCTCAGGACTAGCGGGGGAGACCGGGGAGCTGTTTTTT. It specifies CASSSGLAGETGELFF.

This chain uses TRBV24-1 with TRBJ1-2, with 7 bases identical to TRBD1. The CDR3 totals 14 residues. In germline, CDR1 is KGHDR, CDR2 SFDVKD. The ends lost 3 bases at V and 4 bases at J; junction bases unmatched: 4. CDR3 DNA: TGTGCCACCAGTGATACCGGGACAGCCTATGGCTACACCTTC. This gives the protein CATSDTGTAYGYTF.

The gene calls are TRBV4-2 and TRBJ2-4; maybe TRBD1 (5 bases). The CDR3 contains 18 residues. The germline V and J ends were trimmed by 1 base and 3 bases, with 19 bases remaining between them. The germline CDR1 and CDR2 sequences are LGHNA and YNFKEQ. The CDR3 region is CASSQASVQGPLKNIQYF. The CDR3 nucleotides are TGTGCCAGCAGCCAAGCTTCGGTGCAGGGCCCCCTCAAAAACATTCAGTACTTC.

The chain carries TRBV5-1 and TRBJ2-7, with a weak D call TRBD2 (7 bases). Germline values: CDR1 SGHRS, CDR2 YFSETQ. Trimming left V 3 bases short and J 3 bases short, with 10 bases between. The CDR3 is 13 residues long. CDR3 in amino acids: CASSSGGGYEQYF. The CDR3 DNA is TGCGCCAGCAGCTCGGGGGGCGGCTACGAGCAGTACTTC.

The rearrangement links TRBV5-1 to TRBJ2-2; TRBD2 matches 11 bases. Germline CDR1 SGHRS, CDR2 YFSETQ. This CDR3 has 16 amino acids. The V and J ends lost 3 bases and 1 base, in that order; junction bases with no gene match: 2. The CDR3 region is CASSWLAGGNTGELFF. CDR3 in DNA: TGCGCCAGCAGCTGGCTAGCGGGAGGGAACACCGGGGAGCTGTTTTTT. The whole variable domain, remainder taken from reference TRBV5-1 and TRBJ2-2, is KAGVTQTPRYLIKTRGQQVTLSCSPISGHRSVSWYQQTPGQGLQFLFEYFSETQRNKGNFPGRFSGRQFSNSRSEMNVSTLELGDSALYLCASSWLAGGNTGELFFGEGSRLTVL.

The genes are TRBV6-2 or TRBV6-3 and TRBJ1-5; no firm D call. The V gene lost 0 bases and the J gene lost 7 bases, with 10 bases spanning the gap. Germline lookup yields CDR1 MNHEY and CDR2 SVGEGT. There are 14 residues in the CDR3. This CDR3 is CASSYSSRNQPQHF. The CDR3 DNA reads as TGTGCCAGCAGTTACTCGAGTAGAAACCAGCCCCAGCATTTT.

In this sample, this clone turned up once. The V call is TRBV9, the J call TRBJ2-2; 9 bases are a match to TRBD1. The CDR3 spans 17 residues. The germline CDR1 and CDR2 sequences are SGDLS and YYNGEE. J gave up 7 bases and V 4 bases, and 14 bases lay outside the gene matches. The chain's CDR3 is CASSPRTGDRLGGELFF. The CDR3 DNA is TGTGCCAGCAGCCCCCGGACAGGGGATAGACTGGGCGGGGAGCTGTTTTTT. Complete variable domain (other parts from reference TRBV9 and TRBJ2-2): DSGVTQTPKHLITATGQRVTLRCSPRSGDLSVYWYQQSLDQGLQFLIQYYNGEERAKGNILERFSAQQFPDLHSELNLSSLELGDSALYFCASSPRTGDRLGGELFFGEGSRLTVL.

This chain uses TRBV25-1 with TRBJ2-3; the D is unclear. V was pared by 1 base and J by 5 bases, with 7 bases between. Germline lookup yields CDR1 MGHDK and CDR2 SYGVNS. This CDR3 comprises 13 residues. CDR3 sequence reads: CASSESPQDTQYF. The DNA of the CDR3 is TGTGCCAGCAGTGAATCCCCCCAAGATACGCAGTATTTT.